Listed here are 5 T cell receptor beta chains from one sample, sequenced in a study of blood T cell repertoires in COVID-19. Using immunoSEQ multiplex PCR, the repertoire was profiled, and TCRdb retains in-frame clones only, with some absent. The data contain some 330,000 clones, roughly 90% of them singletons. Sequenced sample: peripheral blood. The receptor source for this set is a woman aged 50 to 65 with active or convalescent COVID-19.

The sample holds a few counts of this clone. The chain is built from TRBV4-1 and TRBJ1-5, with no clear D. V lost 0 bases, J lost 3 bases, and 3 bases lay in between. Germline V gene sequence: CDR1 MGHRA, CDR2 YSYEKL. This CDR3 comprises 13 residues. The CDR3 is CASSQEANQPQHF. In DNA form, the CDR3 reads TGCGCCAGCAGCCAAGAGGCCAATCAGCCCCAGCATTTT.

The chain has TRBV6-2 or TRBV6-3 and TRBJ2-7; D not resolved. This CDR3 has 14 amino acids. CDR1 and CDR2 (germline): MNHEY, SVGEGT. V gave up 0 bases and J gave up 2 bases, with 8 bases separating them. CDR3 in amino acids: CASSYSRVTYEQYF. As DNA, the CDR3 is TGTGCCAGCAGTTACTCGAGAGTAACCTACGAGCAGTACTTC.

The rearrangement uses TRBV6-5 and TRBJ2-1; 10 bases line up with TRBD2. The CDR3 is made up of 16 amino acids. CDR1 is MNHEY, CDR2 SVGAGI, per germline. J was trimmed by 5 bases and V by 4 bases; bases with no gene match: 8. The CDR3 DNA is TGTGCCAGCAGTTCCCTAAGCGGGGGGGCCAACAATGAGCAGTTCTTC. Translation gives CASSSLSGGANNEQFF.

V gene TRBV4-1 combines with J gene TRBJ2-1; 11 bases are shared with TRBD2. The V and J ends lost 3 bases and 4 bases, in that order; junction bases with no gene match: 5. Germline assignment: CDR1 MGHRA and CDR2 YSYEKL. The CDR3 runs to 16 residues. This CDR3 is CASSQVGLAAYNEQFF. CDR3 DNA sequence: TGCGCCAGCAGCCAGGTGGGACTAGCGGCATACAATGAGCAGTTCTTC.

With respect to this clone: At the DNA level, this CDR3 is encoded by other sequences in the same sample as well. DNA for the CDR3: TGTGCCAGCTCACCAGGGACAGGCTCCTACGAGCAGTACTTC. Encoded protein: CASSPGTGSYEQYF. V and J are TRBV18 and TRBJ2-7; TRBD1 aligns across 8 bases. The CDR3 is made up of 14 amino acids. Germline V gene lookup returns CDR1 KGHSH and CDR2 LQKENI. V trimming: 2 bases; J trimming: 0 bases; junction bases outside the gene matches: 0. The whole variable domain, filled in from reference TRBV18 and TRBJ2-7, reads NAGVMQNPRHLVRRRGQEARLRCSPMKGHSHVYWYRQLPEEGLKFMVYLQKENIIDESGMPKERFSAEFPKEGPSILRIQQVVRGDSAAYFCASSPGTGSYEQYFGPGTRLTVT.